This entry describes one T cell receptor beta chain. Study processing details: Building a distant-metastasis classifier for papillary thyroid cancer drew on CDR3 differences across clinicopathological groups. TCRdb reassembled clones from the PCR reads with MiXCR. These V and J calls originate from TCRdb's pipeline instead of the authors' own analysis. This table has under 25,000 clones, 15% to 20% appearing once. Per germline, CDR1 MNHNS and CDR2 SASEGT. The CDR3 covers 20 residues. V lost 1 base, J lost 0 bases, and 21 bases lay in between. This sample is drawn from a study of metastatic and nonmetastatic thyroid tumors. Study-wide context: Repertoires from blood and tumor or nodule tissue of malignant and benign thyroid patients were compared.

Among the patients, none had received any treatment before thyroid surgery. V usage is TRBV6-1 and J usage is TRBJ1-4, with D hard to call. This TCR was recovered from a female donor with papillary thyroid cancer or a benign thyroid nodule (not recorded which). Some clones in this sample may be carry-over from other donors' samples. The sequenced sample was blood. The CDR3 spells CASSEGEGGTVTTTNEKLFF. DNA of the CDR3: TGTGCCAGCAGTGAAGGGGAAGGTGGCACGGTCACGACAACTAATGAAAAACTGTTTTTT.